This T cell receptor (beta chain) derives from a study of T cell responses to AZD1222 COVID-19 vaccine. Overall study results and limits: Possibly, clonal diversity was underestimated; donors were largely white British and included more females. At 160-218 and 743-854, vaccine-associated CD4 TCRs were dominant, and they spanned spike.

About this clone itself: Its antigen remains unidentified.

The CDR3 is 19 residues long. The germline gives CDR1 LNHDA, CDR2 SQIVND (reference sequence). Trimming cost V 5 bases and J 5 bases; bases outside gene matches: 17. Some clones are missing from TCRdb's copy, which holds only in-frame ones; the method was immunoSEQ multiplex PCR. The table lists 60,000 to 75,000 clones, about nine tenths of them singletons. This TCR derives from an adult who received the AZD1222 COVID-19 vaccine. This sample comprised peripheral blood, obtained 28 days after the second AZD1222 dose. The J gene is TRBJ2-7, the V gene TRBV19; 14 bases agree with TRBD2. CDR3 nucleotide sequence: TGTGCCAGTAGTGCGCCGGGACTAGCGGGAGTTGTGGCAGCAAACGAGCAGTACTTC. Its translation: CASSAPGLAGVVAANEQYF.